Sequencing of this T cell receptor beta chain was carried out in a study of beta chain features in type 1 diabetes listed by TCRdb under 2018. Looking at the study overall: Mean age, gender distribution, total cell number and subset yield were not different between patients and healthy donors. Across all samples, approximately 100 million sorted cells were examined, and cell number per subset correlated strongly with RNA yield. In the study, recently diagnosed type 1 diabetes patients and matched healthy donors were compared on the TCRB repertoires of their sorted circulating CD4+ T cell subsets. Regulatory and stem cell-like memory subsets were obtained from only 8 patients and roughly 8 healthy donors, while naive and central memory subsets were obtained from all 30 or so donors.

From each donor, a single peripheral blood sample of about 110 mL on average was drawn into heparinised tubes. Using a panel that included CD45RO, CCR7, CD25, CD127, CD95 and CD27, naive, central memory, regulatory and stem cell-like memory CD4+ T cells were sorted on a BD FACSAria II. All sorted populations exceeded 98% purity. PBMCs were separated immediately by Lymphoprep density gradient centrifugation and were stained directly, without being cultured. To minimize batch effects, samples were stained and sorted in pairs, one healthy donor with one patient per experiment. This clone appeared a few times. Its recognized antigen is unknown. The sample holds no much larger clone one base away, and base qualities are not on file. Additional DNA sequences in this sample encode the identical CDR3. The High Capacity cDNA Reverse Transcription Kit was used to reverse transcribe all of the isolated RNA, meaning that expressed TCRB transcripts were what got sequenced. Deep immunoSEQ sequencing was applied to naive, central memory and regulatory T cell samples, giving an average of about 3.6 million total reads per sample. After sorted cells were lysed in RLT buffer, RNA was extracted with DNase-treated RNeasy Micro or Mini kits, with the choice depending on cell number. Each cell subset was processed on its own to prevent cross-contamination, while patient and healthy donor samples were processed together. The immunoSEQ multiplex PCR was used to amplify TCRB sequences from cDNA, generating 87-bp fragments that spanned the CDR3 region. Sequencing of the amplicons was performed on the Illumina HiSeq platform. Per the original workflow: PCR bias was computationally corrected using synthetic template baselines, reads within Hamming distance 2 were collapsed, and singletons that could not be merged were discarded. Reads were aligned against IMGT so that V, D and J genes, CDR3 length and insertions or deletions at six rearrangement sites could be assigned. Clonotype counts were normalized to sorted cell number within each subset before computing true diversity and Gini coefficients with the tcR R package. The overlap coefficient, calculated on TCRB nucleotide sequences, was used to quantify repertoire sharing. TCRdb carries this immuneACCESS record with in-frame sequences only. Its versions omit some clonotypes, under half of them owing to an unresolved V gene in the studies checked, with the rest unexplained. V, J and clone size derive from that table, while D and trimming were established from the DNA sequence. The sample table holds roughly 150,000 clones, of which around 10% were seen once. The ten biggest clones cover about 1.9% of the sample.

CDR1 and CDR2, per the germline V gene, are SQVTM and ANQGSEA. The CDR3, cysteine through phenylalanine, is 12 amino acids long. Just the 36-base CDR3 DNA is kept, in frame starting at base 1. V and J are truncated by 6 bases and 0 bases respectively, leaving an intervening sequence of 8 bases. Broad study findings and their caveats: Only small numbers of individuals were included in the HLA sub-analyses, which left unresolved whether HLA type had any influence on TCRB rearrangement. Naive, central memory and regulatory TCRB repertoires appeared to be more alike among patients than among healthy donors. Because cDNA was sequenced instead of genomic DNA, activated cells with high expression could be over-represented, although the groups did not differ in activation or CD3 levels. Type 1 diabetes patients showed a moderate but significant shortening of TCRB CDR3 length in all four CD4+ subsets. At VDJ recombination sites, patients with type 1 diabetes made fewer insertions and deleted more nucleotides, a pattern implying thymic rearrangement abnormalities. Shorter templates might be favored by PCR, yet because patient and control samples were amplified and corrected together, any such skew would affect both groups equally.

The chain links TRBV29-1 with TRBJ1-1; TRBD1 is a possible D gene, resting on 6 matching bases. The source is a man younger than 35 in good health. The material sequenced was central memory CD4+ T cells from blood. The encoded CDR3 is CSVGQLNTEAFF. The DNA sequence is as follows: TGCAGCGTCGGACAGTTGAACACTGAAGCTTTCTTT.